This record concerns one T cell receptor beta chain sequence. Sequencing used immunoSEQ multiplex PCR; TCRdb keeps in-frame clones, though not all of them. The repertoire consists of under 550,000 clones, with 70% to 90% occurring once and the leading ten covering about 0.91%. This record belongs to a study of blood T cell repertoires in COVID-19. Study in general: Researchers got acute and convalescent COVID-19 samples from the United States, Italy and Spain. From T cells, B-cell-depleted T cells, or PBMCs came the material, which was cDNA or gDNA.

V was trimmed by 1 base and J by 8 bases, leaving 15 bases between them. There are 15 residues in the CDR3. In germline, CDR1 is SGHRS, CDR2 YFSETQ. Enrolled during active infection, Seattle patients were then followed longitudinally. This sequence was found in a man between 18 and 35 years old with COVID-19, enrolled during active disease. The chain carries TRBV5-1 and TRBJ1-4; D may be TRBD1 (5 bases). The sequenced sample consisted of peripheral blood. CDR3 sequence: CASSLSARVTEKLFF. In DNA form, the CDR3 reads TGCGCCAGCAGCTTGTCGGCCAGGGTGACAGAAAAACTGTTTTTT. Full variable domain (remainder filled in from reference TRBV5-1 and TRBJ1-4): KAGVTQTPRYLIKTRGQQVTLSCSPISGHRSVSWYQQTPGQGLQFLFEYFSETQRNKGNFPGRFSGRQFSNSRSEMNVSTLELGDSALYLCASSLSARVTEKLFFGSGTQLSVL.